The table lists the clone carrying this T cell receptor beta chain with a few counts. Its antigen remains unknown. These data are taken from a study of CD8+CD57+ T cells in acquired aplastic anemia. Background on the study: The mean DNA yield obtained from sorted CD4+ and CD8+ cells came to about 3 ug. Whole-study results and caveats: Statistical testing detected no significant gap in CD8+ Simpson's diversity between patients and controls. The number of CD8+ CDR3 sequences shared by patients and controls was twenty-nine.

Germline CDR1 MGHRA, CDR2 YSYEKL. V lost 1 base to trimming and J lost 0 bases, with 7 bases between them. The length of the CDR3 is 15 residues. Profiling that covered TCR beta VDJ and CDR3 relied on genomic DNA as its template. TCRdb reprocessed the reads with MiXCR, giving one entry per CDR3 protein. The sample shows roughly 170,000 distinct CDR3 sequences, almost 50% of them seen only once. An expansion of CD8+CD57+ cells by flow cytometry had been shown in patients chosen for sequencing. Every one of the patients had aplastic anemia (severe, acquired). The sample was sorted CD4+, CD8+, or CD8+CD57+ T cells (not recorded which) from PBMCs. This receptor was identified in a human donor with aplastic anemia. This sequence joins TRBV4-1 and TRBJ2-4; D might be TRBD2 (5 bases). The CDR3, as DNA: TGCGCCAGCAGCCAAGTGGGAGTAGCCAAAAACATTCAGTACTTC. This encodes CASSQVGVAKNIQYF.